The rows below give T cell receptor beta chains drawn from one sample of a study of ipilimumab plus nivolumab after autologous stem cell transplantation. Assay used: immunoSEQ multiplex PCR; TCRdb lists only in-frame clones, some missing. The repertoire holds 15,000 to 20,000 clones, roughly four fifths seen once, with roughly 6.8% in the top ten. The sequences come from PBMCs, collected in a trial of ipilimumab plus nivolumab as post-transplant consolidation. These receptors all come from a male donor with diffuse large B-cell lymphoma. The CDR3 runs from the conserved cysteine through the conserved F or W. The order of the fields is D gene, V gene, clone size, J gene, CDR3 DNA, CDR3 protein. A D gene is named only where the DNA matches it firmly. Only some rows state a clone size, as once, few, many or a class for expanded clones.

>NA|TRBV12-5|NA|TRBJ2-3
TGTGCTAGTGGACCCGGAGGGGGTACAGATACGCAGTATTTT
CASGPGGGTDTQYF
>NA|TRBV5-4|NA|TRBJ2-5
TGTGCCAGCAGCTTGGAGGGAGGCGGCCAAGAGACCCAGTACTTC
CASSLEGGGQETQYF
>NA|TRBV11-2|few|TRBJ1-1
TGTGCCACCCAGTTGGTGAACACTGAAGCTTTCTTT
CATQLVNTEAFF
>TRBD1|TRBV6-5|NA|TRBJ2-1
TGTGCCAGCAGAAATACAGGGGCGATCTACAATGAGCAGTTCTTC
CASRNTGAIYNEQFF
>NA|TRBV18|NA|TRBJ2-7
TGTGCCAGCTCACCAGGGGCTAACTCCTACGAGCAGTACTTC
CASSPGANSYEQYF
>NA|TRBV11-2|NA|TRBJ1-4
TGTGCCAGCAGCCCCACCGGGGCTAATGAAAAACTGTTTTTT
CASSPTGANEKLFF
>NA|TRBV7-9|NA|TRBJ2-5
TGTGCCAGCAGCTTTGACAGGAGAAAACCGAGTTGGGCAGAGACCCAGTACTTC
CASSFDRRKPSWAETQYF
>NA|TRBV18|NA|TRBJ2-5
TGTGCCAGCTCCCGATTGTTGGTGGAGACCCAGTACTTC
CASSRLLVETQYF
>TRBD1|TRBV28|few|TRBJ1-2
TGTGCCAGCAGCTTCTCCGGGACAGCAAACTCTAACTATGGCTACACCTTC
CASSFSGTANSNYGYTF
>TRBD2|TRBV7-7|NA|TRBJ2-2
TGTGCTAGCAGCGTTAGCGGGGGGAACACCGGGGAGCTGTTTTTT
CASSVSGGNTGELFF
>NA|TRBV21-1|NA|TRBJ2-4
TGTGCCAGCAGCAAATGTAGCAGGGGTAGAAACATTCAGTACTTC
CASSKCSRGRNIQYF
>NA|TRBV6-5|NA|TRBJ2-2
TGTGCCAGCAGTTACTCTTGGGATGGGGAGCTGTTTTTT
CASSYSWDGELFF
>NA|TRBV6-1|NA|TRBJ1-4
TGTGCGGGAGGGTTGACTAATGAAAAACTGTTTTTT
CAGGLTNEKLFF
>NA|TRBV9|NA|TRBJ2-2
TGTGCCAGCAGCGTAAAGGACAGAACAAACACCGGGGAGCTGTTTTTT
CASSVKDRTNTGELFF
>TRBD1|TRBV7-2|NA|TRBJ2-7
TGTGCCAGCAGCACCGACAGGGGCTTTTACGAGCAGTACTTC
CASSTDRGFYEQYF
>NA|TRBV18|NA|TRBJ1-4
TGTGCCAGCTCTTTGACCCTTCCGAGGACAACTAATGAAAAACTGTTTTTT
CASSLTLPRTTNEKLFF
>NA|TRBV7-2|NA|TRBJ1-1
TGTGCCAGCAGCTTGATTCAGAACACTGAAGCTTTCTTT
CASSLIQNTEAFF
>TRBD1|TRBV6-1|NA|TRBJ1-6
TGTGCCAGCAGTGGGAACAGGGGACTGATATATTCACCCCTCCACTTT
CASSGNRGLIYSPLHF
>NA|TRBV10-3|NA|TRBJ2-7
TGTGCCATCAAGGGCGAGGGGGAGCAGTACTTC
CAIKGEGEQYF
>NA|TRBV4-2|NA|TRBJ2-7
TGTGCCAGCAGCTTCCATCCATCCGACTACGAGCAGTACTTC
CASSFHPSDYEQYF
>NA|TRBV9|NA|TRBJ1-6
TGTGCCAGCAGCGTAGAAGGAAGGGGAAGGTCACCCCTCCACTTT
CASSVEGRGRSPLHF
>NA|TRBV5-1|NA|TRBJ1-1
TGCGCCAGCAGCACACAGGGTTCGAGAACTGAAGCTTTCTTT
CASSTQGSRTEAFF
>TRBD1|TRBV6-5|NA|TRBJ1-3
TGTGCCAGCAGTTCAACAGGGGGCGGAAACACCATATATTTT
CASSSTGGGNTIYF
>NA|TRBV2|NA|TRBJ2-1
TGTGCCAGCAGTGACAGGCGCCTCAAATTCGGCTCCTACAATGAGCAGTTCTTC
CASSDRRLKFGSYNEQFF
>NA|TRBV19|NA|TRBJ1-1
TGTGCCAGTGGTAAAAGAGGGACTGAAGCTTTCTTT
CASGKRGTEAFF
>NA|TRBV2|NA|TRBJ2-4
TGTGCCAGGCTTCGGGGGAATCGGTACTTC
CARLRGNRYF
>NA|TRBV6-5|NA|TRBJ2-2
TGTGCCACTCATTGGACCGGGGAGCTGTTTTTT
CATHWTGELFF
>NA|TRBV7-7|NA|TRBJ2-2
TGTGCCAGCAGCTTAGAGGGGCTCGGGGAGCTGTTTTTT
CASSLEGLGELFF
>NA|TRBV6-5|few|TRBJ1-4
TGTGCCAGCAGTTCCTCCCTTGAGGGGAATCAAAAACTGTTTTTT
CASSSSLEGNQKLFF
>TRBD1|TRBV15|NA|TRBJ1-4
TGTGCCACCAGCAGCAGGGGGCAGGGTGAAAAACTGTTTTTT
CATSSRGQGEKLFF
>NA|TRBV29-1|few|TRBJ1-2
TGCAGCGCCGAATCTACAGGGAACTATGGCTACACCTTC
CSAESTGNYGYTF
>NA|TRBV30|once|TRBJ2-7
TGTGCCTGGAGTGTTACGGGGCAAAATTCCTACGAGCAGTACTTC
CAWSVTGQNSYEQYF
>TRBD2|TRBV18|NA|TRBJ2-5
TGTGCCAGCTCACCACCCAGTAGCGGGGCCCTTAAAGGGACCCAGTACTTC
CASSPPSSGALKGTQYF
>NA|TRBV7-3|NA|TRBJ2-2
TGTGCCAGCAGCTTAGCAGGGACACCGAACACCGGGGAGCTGTTTTTT
CASSLAGTPNTGELFF
>TRBD1|TRBV2|NA|TRBJ1-6
TGTGCCAGCAGCCTGACAGGGGATAATTCACCCCTCCACTTT
CASSLTGDNSPLHF
>TRBD2|TRBV7-8|NA|TRBJ2-3
TGTGCCAGCAGCATACTAGCGGGGGAAGAAGATACGCAGTATTTT
CASSILAGEEDTQYF
>TRBD2|TRBV4-1|few|TRBJ2-1
TGCGCCAGCACTGACAGCGGGGAGTACAATGAGCAGTTCTTC
CASTDSGEYNEQFF